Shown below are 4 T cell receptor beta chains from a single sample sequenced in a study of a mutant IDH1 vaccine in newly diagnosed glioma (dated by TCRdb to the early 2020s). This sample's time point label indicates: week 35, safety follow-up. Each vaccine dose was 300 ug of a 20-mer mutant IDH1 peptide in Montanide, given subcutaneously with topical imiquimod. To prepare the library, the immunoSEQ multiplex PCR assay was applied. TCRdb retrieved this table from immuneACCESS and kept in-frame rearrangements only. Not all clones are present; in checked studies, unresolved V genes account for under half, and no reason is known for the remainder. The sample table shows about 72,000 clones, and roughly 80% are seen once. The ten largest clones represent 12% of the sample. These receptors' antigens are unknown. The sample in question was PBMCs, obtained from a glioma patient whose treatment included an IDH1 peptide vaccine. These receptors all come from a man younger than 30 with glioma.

The CDR3 reads CASSSQGMDNEQFF. Written as DNA, the CDR3 is TGTGCCAGTTCTTCCCAGGGGATGGACAATGAGCAGTTCTTC. This chain joins TRBV19 and TRBJ2-1; weak D call: TRBD1 (6 bases). Trimming cost V 8 bases and J 5 bases, with 16 bases left between them. The CDR3 is 14 amino acids. CDR1 and CDR2 (germline): LNHDA, SQIVND (reference sequence).

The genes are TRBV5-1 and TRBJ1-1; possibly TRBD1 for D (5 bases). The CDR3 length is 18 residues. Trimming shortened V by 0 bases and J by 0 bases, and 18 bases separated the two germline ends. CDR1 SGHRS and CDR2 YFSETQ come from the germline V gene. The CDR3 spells CASSLVMGVGRMNTEAFF. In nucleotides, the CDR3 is TGCGCCAGCAGCTTGGTAATGGGTGTGGGACGGATGAACACTGAAGCTTTCTTT.

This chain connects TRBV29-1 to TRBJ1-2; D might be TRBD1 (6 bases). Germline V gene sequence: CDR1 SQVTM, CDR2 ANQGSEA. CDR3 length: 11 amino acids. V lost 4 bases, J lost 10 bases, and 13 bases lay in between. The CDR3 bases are TGCAGCGTTGGTCAGGGGAGAGACTACACCTTC. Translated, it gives CSVGQGRDYTF.

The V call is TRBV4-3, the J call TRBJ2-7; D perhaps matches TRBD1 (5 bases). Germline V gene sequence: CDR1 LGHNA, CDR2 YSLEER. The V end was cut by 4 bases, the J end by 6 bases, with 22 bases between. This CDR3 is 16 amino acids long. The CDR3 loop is CASSRDTLDWGREQYF. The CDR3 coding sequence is TGCGCCAGCAGCCGAGATACACTCGACTGGGGCCGCGAGCAGTACTTC.